This T cell receptor (beta chain) derives from a study of T-cell reconstitution after alpha-beta-depleted transplantation in children. Study-wide results and limits: From newly produced T cells came most of the T-cell counts and diversity one year after transplant. High day-60 TCRbeta diversity in some patients came from surviving recipient T cells and thymic progenitors. Reportedly, only several hundred clones from non-depleted graft cells drove alpha-beta T-cell counts at about two months.

From germline, CDR1 is WSHSY and CDR2 SAAADI. The CDR3 has 15 residues. Trimming took 2 bases from V and 4 from J; bases not matched to a gene: 5. Unique molecular identifiers were incorporated when the TCRbeta library was constructed. TCRdb recomputed calls from the PCR reads with MiXCR, one row per CDR3 protein. The sample lists tens of thousands of distinct CDR3 sequences, approximately 9.2% seen once, with 27% in the top ten. This clonotype was counted ten times or more. Antigen specificity is unknown. J is TRBJ2-3 and V is TRBV10-2, with 8 bases that match TRBD2. This specimen was PBMCs, mostly from graft donor cells, taken 60 days after TCRalphabeta/CD19-depleted stem cell transplant. The sequence was collected from a male patient aged 2-15 years who had a stem cell transplant for chronic granulomatous disease, so the T cells may come from the graft donor. The CDR3 region is CASSEGYGRADTQYF. The DNA of the CDR3 is TGCGCCAGCAGTGAGGGTTACGGGAGGGCAGATACGCAGTATTTT.